This TCR beta chain was retrieved from a study of cytomegalovirus exposure and HLA in healthy donors. Primers: 60 Vbeta forward and 13 Jbeta reverse. This table comes from immunoSEQ multiplex PCR, and its TCRdb copy is limited to in-frame clones, with some not included. This repertoire includes about 200,000 clones. Trimming took off 0 bases at V and 4 bases at J, with 7 bases between the two ends. The germline V gene encodes CDR1 SGHRS and CDR2 YFSETQ. This CDR3 is built from 13 residues. The chain has TRBV5-1 and TRBJ1-2; possible D gene TRBD1, 5 bases. The sequencing input was PBMCs. The sequence was collected from a boy between 10 and 17 years old in good health and CMV-seronegative. For the CDR3, the DNA is TGCGCCAGCAGCTTGGGGGGCATCTATGGCTACACCTTC. This gives the protein CASSLGGIYGYTF.